This T cell receptor (beta chain) came from a study of long-term antiretroviral therapy in people with HIV. Findings and limits, study-wide: ART preceded a rise in diversity that nonetheless stayed lower than in transplant donor controls. Older ART regimens may have been in use when blood was drawn between the mid-2000s and the late 2010s.

immunoSEQ v3.0 was run at survey level. The protocol was immunoSEQ multiplex PCR, while the TCRdb copy is restricted to in-frame clones and leaves out a portion. This repertoire shows about 40,000 clones, about 85% found once; its top ten account for 4.5% to 6%. Every donor contributed at least one pre-ART and at least two post-ART PBMC samples. Every participant with HIV received treatment in the United States. CDR1 is MNHEY, CDR2 SMNVEV, per germline (reference sequence). This CDR3 comprises 13 residues. In the case of this clone: Its target is not known.

Sequencing used unsorted PBMCs, obtained 3.1 years after starting antiretroviral therapy. V is TRBV27 and J is TRBJ2-5, with D possibly matching TRBD1 (5 bases). The end of the DNA aligns better with TRBJ2-7, so the J call may be wrong. The clonotype originates from a woman aged 45-60 years with HIV. CDR3 DNA: TGTGCCAGCAAGGGCCTGGGGCTATACGAGCAGTACTTC. This gives the protein CASKGLGLYEQYF.